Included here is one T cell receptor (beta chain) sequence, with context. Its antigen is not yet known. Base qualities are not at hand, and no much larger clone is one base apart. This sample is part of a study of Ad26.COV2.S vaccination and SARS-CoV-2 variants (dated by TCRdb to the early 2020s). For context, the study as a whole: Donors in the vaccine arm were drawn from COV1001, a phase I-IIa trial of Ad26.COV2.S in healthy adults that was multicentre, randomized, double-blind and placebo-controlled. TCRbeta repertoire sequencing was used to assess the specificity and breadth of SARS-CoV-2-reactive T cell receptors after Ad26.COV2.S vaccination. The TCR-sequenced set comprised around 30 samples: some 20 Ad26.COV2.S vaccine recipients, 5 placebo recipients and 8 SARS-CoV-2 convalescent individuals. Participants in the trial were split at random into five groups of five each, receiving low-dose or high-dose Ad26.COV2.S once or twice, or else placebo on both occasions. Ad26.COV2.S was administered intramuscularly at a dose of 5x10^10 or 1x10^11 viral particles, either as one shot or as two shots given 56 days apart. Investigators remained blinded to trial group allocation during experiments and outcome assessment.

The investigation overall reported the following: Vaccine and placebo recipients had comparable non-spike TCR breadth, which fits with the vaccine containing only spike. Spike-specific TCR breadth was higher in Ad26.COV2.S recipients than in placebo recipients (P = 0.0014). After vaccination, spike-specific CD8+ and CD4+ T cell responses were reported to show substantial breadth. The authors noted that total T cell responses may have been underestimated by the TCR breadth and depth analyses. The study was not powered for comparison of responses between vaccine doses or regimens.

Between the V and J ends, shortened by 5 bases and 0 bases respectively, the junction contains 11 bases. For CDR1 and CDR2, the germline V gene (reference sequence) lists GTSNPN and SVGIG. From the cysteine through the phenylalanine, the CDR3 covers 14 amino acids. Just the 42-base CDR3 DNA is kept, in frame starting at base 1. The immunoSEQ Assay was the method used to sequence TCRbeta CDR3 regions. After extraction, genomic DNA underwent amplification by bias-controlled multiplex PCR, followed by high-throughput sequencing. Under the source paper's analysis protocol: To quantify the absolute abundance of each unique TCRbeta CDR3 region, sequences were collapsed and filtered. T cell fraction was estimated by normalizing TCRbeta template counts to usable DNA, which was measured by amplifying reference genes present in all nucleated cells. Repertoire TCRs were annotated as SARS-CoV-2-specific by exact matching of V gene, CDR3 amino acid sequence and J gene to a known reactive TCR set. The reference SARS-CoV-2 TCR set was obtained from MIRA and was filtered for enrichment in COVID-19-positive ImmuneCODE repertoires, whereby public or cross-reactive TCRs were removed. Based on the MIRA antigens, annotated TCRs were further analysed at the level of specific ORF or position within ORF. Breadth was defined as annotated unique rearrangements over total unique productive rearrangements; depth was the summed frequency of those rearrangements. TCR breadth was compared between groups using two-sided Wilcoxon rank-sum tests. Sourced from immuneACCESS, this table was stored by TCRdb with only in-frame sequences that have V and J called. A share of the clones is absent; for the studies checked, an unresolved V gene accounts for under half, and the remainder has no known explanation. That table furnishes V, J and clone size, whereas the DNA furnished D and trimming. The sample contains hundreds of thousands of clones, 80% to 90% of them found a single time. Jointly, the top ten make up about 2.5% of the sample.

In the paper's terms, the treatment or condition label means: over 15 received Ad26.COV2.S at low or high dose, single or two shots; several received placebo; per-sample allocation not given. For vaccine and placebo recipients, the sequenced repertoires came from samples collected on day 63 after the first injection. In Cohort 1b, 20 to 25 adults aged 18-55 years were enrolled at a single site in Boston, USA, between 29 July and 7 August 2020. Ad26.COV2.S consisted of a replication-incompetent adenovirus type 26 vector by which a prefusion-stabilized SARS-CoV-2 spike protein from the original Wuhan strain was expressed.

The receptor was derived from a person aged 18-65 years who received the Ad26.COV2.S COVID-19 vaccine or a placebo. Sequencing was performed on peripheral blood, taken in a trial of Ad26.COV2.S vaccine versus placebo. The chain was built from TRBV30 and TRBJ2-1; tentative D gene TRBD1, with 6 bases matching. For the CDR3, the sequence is CAWQGTSSYNEQFF. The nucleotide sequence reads TGTGCCTGGCAGGGGACGAGCTCCTACAATGAGCAGTTCTTC.